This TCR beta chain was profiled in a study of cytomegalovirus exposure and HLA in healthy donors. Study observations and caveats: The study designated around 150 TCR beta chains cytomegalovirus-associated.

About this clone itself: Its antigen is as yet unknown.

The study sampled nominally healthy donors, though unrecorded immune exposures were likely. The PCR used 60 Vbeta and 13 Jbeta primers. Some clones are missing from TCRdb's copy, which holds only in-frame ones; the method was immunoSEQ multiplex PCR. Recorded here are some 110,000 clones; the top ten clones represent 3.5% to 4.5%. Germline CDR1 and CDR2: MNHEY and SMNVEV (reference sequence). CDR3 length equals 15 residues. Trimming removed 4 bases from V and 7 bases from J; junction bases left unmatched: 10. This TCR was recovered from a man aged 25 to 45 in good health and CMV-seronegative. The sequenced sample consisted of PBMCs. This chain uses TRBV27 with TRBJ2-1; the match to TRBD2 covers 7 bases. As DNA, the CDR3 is TGTGCCAGCAGTTCTCCCGCATTGGGGGGGAATGAGCAGTTCTTC. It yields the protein CASSSPALGGNEQFF.